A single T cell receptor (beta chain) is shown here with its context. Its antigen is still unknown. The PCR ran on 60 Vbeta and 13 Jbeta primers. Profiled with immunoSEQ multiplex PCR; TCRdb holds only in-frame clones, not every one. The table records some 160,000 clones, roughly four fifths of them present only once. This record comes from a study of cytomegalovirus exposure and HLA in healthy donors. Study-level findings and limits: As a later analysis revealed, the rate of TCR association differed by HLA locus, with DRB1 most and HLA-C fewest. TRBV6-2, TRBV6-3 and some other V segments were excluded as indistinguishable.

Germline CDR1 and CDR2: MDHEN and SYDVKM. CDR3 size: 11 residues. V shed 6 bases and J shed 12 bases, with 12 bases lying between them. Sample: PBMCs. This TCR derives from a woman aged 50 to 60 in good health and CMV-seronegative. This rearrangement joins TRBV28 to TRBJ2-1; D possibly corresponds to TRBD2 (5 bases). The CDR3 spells CASSIMRVQFF. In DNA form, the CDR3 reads TGTGCCAGCAGCATTATGAGGGTGCAGTTCTTC.